These 18 T cell receptor beta chains came from one sample sequenced in a study of T cell repertoires in cytomegalovirus infection. MiXCR, run by TCRdb on the reads, gives a single entry per CDR3 protein. The table has approximately 630,000 distinct CDR3 sequences, roughly 26% seen once. The sequencing input was CD8+ T cells from PBMCs. The receptors shown here come from a human donor in good health (CMV status not recorded). Some clones in this sample may be carry-over from other donors' samples.

This clonotype was seen only a few times. The chain couples TRBV23-1 to TRBJ1-4; tentatively, D is TRBD1 (5 bases). TRBV23-1 is an ORF; its function is uncertain. The V and J ends lost 2 bases and 0 bases respectively, with 13 bases between them. The CDR3 contains 17 residues. CDR3 residues: CASSQGYDRATNEKLFF. In DNA, the CDR3 is TGCGCCAGCAGTCAAGGTTACGACAGAGCAACTAATGAAAAACTGTTTTTT.

The rearrangement links TRBV20-1 to TRBJ2-7; D is unclear. Per the germline V gene, CDR1 is DFQATT and CDR2 is SNEGSKA (reference sequence). V lost 0 bases, J lost 2 bases, and 14 bases lay in between. There are 15 residues in the CDR3. Here the CDR3 DNA reads TGCAGTGCTAGAGATTCAGGAGACGAGGCCTACGAGCAGTACGTC. It yields the protein CSARDSGDEAYEQYV.

J is TRBJ1-2 and V is TRBV27; D is perhaps TRBD1 (5 bases). V was pared by 4 bases and J by 3 bases, with 12 bases between. Germline lookup yields CDR1 MNHEY and CDR2 SMNVEV (reference sequence). The CDR3 loop spans 14 amino acids. The CDR3 loop is CASSYLGTDYGYTF. The CDR3 coding sequence is TGTGCCAGCAGTTACCTCGGGACCGACTATGGCTACACCTTC.

This clonotype was counted many times. The chain's CDR3 is CASSHGARGTEAFF. CDR3 sequence (DNA): TGTGCCAGCAGTCACGGGGCTAGGGGCACTGAAGCTTTCTTT. This chain uses TRBV28 with TRBJ1-1, with TRBD1 as a possible D gene (5 bases). V lost 5 bases and J 4 bases, leaving 14 bases between the germline ends. CDR1 MDHEN and CDR2 SYDVKM come from the germline V gene. The CDR3 consists of 14 residues. Full variable domain (outside the CDR3, taken from reference TRBV28 and TRBJ1-1): DVKVTQSSRYLVKRTGEKVFLECVQDMDHENMFWYRQDPGLGLRLIYFSYDVKMKEKGDIPEGYSVSREKKERFSLILESASTNQTSMYLCASSHGARGTEAFFGQGTRLTVV.

This clonotype showed up many times. The chain is built from TRBV7-6 and TRBJ2-2; D is perhaps TRBD1 or TRBD2 (5 bases each). Germline CDR1 reads SGHVS; CDR2 reads FNYEAQ. The CDR3 loop spans 16 amino acids. Trimming removed 1 base at V and 0 bases at J, with 9 bases between. The CDR3: CASSLVGTTNTGELFF. In nucleotides, the CDR3 is TGTGCCAGCAGCTTAGTAGGGACCACGAACACCGGGGAGCTGTTTTTT.

Of note for this clonotype: This clone may be a read error of a much larger clone one base away. The chain couples TRBV19 to TRBJ2-1; perhaps TRBD1 as D (5 bases). The germline CDR1 and CDR2 sequences are LNHDA and SQIVND (reference sequence). V lost 7 bases and J lost 2, with 15 bases in between. The length of the CDR3 is 15 residues. The CDR3 here is CASTHSRGPYNEQFF. The CDR3 DNA reads as TGTGCCAGTACCCATTCAAGGGGCCCCTACAATGAGCAGTTCTTC.

As DNA, the CDR3 is TGTGCCAGCAGTTGGGGGACAGGGAATAGATGGCAAGAGACCCAGTACTTC. It yields the protein CASSWGTGNRWQETQYF. The chain joins TRBV6-2 or TRBV6-3 to TRBJ2-5, with 9 bases lining up with TRBD1. Germline trimming cut 4 bases from V and 2 bases from J; bases unmatched to any gene: 11. This CDR3 comprises 17 residues. CDR1 and CDR2 from the germline V gene are MNHEY and SVGEGT.

The J gene is TRBJ1-5, the V gene TRBV5-1; D is unclear. This CDR3 contains 17 residues. Germline loops: CDR1 SGHRS, CDR2 YFSETQ. Between the trimmed V and J ends, which lost 3 bases and 0 bases, there was a span of 16 bases. The CDR3 sequence: CASSSSDGMYSNQPQHF. The CDR3 DNA reads as TGCGCCAGCAGCTCCTCGGACGGTATGTATAGCAATCAGCCCCAGCATTTT.

This clonotype was seen at least ten times. CDR3 in DNA: TGTGCCAGCAGCATGGGGAGCGACACCGGGGAGCTGTTTTTT. This codes for CASSMGSDTGELFF. The chain couples TRBV7-9 to TRBJ2-2; weak D call: TRBD2 (5 bases). The CDR3 loop spans 14 amino acids. The V gene's germline CDR1 is SEHNR and CDR2 FQNEAQ (reference sequence). V was pared by 5 bases and J by 3 bases, with 10 bases between.

The chain couples TRBV15 to TRBJ2-7; D remains ambiguous. V was cut by 0 bases and J by 0 bases, with 6 bases left in between. The CDR3 length is 14 residues. Germline CDR1 and CDR2: LNHNV and YYDKDF (reference sequence). As DNA, the CDR3 is TGTGCCACCAGCAGAGAACGGAGCTCCTACGAGCAGTACGTC. It is translated as CATSRERSSYEQYV.

Only a few counts were recorded for this clonotype. V usage is TRBV4-1 and J usage is TRBJ1-1; 7 bases fit TRBD1. The CDR3 contains 12 residues. CDR1 is MGHRA and CDR2 is YSYEKL in the germline V gene. The V segment lost 4 bases and the J segment 12 bases; nucleotides outside the gene matches: 8. The CDR3 nucleotides are TGCGCCAGCAGCCGACAGGGCCTAGAGACTTTCTTT. Protein product: CASSRQGLETFF.

This chain links TRBV27 with TRBJ2-7; TRBD1 might be the D (6 bases). V dropped 2 bases and J dropped 4 bases, with 15 bases sitting between them. This CDR3 contains 15 residues. Germline loops: CDR1 MNHEY, CDR2 SMNVEV (reference sequence). The CDR3 loop reads CASSLASGQTYEQYF. In nucleotides, the CDR3 is TGTGCCAGCAGTTTAGCTTCTGGACAGACGTACGAGCAGTACTTC.

The CDR3 DNA reads TGTGCCAGCAGTGCCCTTCCCCAGGGGGTCAATGGCTACACCTTC. Its protein product is CASSALPQGVNGYTF. This sequence joins TRBV27 and TRBJ1-2, with 7 bases lining up with TRBD1. The ends lost 5 bases at V and 6 bases at J; junction bases unmatched: 12. This CDR3 is 15 amino acids long. In germline, CDR1 is MNHEY, CDR2 SMNVEV (reference sequence).

The V call is TRBV6-2 or TRBV6-3, the J call TRBJ1-1; D uncertain. Trimming shortened V by 6 bases and J by 1 base, and 15 bases separated the two germline ends. Germline CDR1 reads MNHEY; CDR2 reads SVGEGT. CDR3 length: 15 residues. CDR3 residues: CASSLTHLENTEAFF. DNA for the CDR3: TGTGCCAGCAGCCTTACCCATTTGGAGAACACTGAAGCTTTCTTT.

In this sample, this clonotype turned up a few times. This chain uses TRBV12-3 or TRBV12-4 with TRBJ2-1, with 9 positions matching TRBD2. CDR3 length: 14 amino acids. The trim removed 8 bases at V and 8 bases at J, leaving 10 bases unmatched. The CDR3 DNA reads TGTGCCAGCGGCGGGACTAGCATTTGGCATGAGCAGTTCTTC. Its translation is CASGGTSIWHEQFF.

This clonotype was observed a few times. The CDR3 sequence: CSVADTGANVLTF. CDR3 bases: TGCAGCGTTGCGGATACTGGGGCCAACGTCCTGACTTTC. J is TRBJ2-6 and V is TRBV29-1; D gene uncertain. CDR3 length: 13 residues. The germline V gene encodes CDR1 SQVTM and CDR2 ANQGSEA. The V end lost 4 bases, the J end lost 2 bases, and 6 bases lay between the germline ends.

Only a few counts were recorded for this clonotype. V is TRBV10-3 and J is TRBJ1-2; TRBD1 matches at 7 bases. Germline trimming cut 6 bases from V and 8 bases from J; bases unmatched to any gene: 3. The CDR3 has 11 amino acids. Per germline, CDR1 ENHRY and CDR2 SYGVKD. The CDR3 sequence is CAIRTGKGYTF. In DNA form, the CDR3 reads TGTGCCATCAGGACAGGGAAAGGCTACACCTTC.

The chain recombines TRBV7-9 with TRBJ2-1; 15 positions match TRBD2. V dropped 5 bases and J dropped 5; count of bases not matched to a gene: 10. Germline loops: CDR1 SEHNR, CDR2 FQNEAQ (reference sequence). The CDR3 contains 18 residues. The CDR3 sequence is CASSTRTSGGALDNEQFF. The CDR3 DNA is TGTGCCAGCAGCACCCGGACTAGCGGGGGGGCCCTTGACAATGAGCAGTTCTTC.